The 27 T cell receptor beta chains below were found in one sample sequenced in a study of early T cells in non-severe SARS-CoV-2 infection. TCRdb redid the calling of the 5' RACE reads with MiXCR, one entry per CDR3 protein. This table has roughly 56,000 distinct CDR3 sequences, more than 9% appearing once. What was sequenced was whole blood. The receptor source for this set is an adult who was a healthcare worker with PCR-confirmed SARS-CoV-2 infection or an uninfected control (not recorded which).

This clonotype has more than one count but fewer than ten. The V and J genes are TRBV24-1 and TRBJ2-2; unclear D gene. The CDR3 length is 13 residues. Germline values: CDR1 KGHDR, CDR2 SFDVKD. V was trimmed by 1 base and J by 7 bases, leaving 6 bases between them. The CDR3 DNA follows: TGTGCCACCAGTGATTTCCTGGGCGGGGAGCTGTTTTTT. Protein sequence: CATSDFLGGELFF.

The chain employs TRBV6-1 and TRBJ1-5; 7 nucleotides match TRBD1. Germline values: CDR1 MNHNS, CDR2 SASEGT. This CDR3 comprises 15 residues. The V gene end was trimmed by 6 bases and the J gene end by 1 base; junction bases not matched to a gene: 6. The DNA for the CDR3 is TGTGCCAGCAGCCGCGGGACAGTAAGCAATCAGCCCCAGCATTTT. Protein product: CASSRGTVSNQPQHF.

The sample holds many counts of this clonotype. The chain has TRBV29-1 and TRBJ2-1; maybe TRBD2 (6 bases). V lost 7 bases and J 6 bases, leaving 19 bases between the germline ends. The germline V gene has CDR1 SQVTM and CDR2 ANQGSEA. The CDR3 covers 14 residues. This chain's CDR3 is CSAPRRGVGNEQFF. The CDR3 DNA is TGCAGCGCTCCGAGGCGGGGAGTAGGCAATGAGCAGTTCTTC.

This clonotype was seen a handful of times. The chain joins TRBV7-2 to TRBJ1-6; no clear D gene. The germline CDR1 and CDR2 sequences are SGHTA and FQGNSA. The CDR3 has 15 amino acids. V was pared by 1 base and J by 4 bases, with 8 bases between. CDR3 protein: CASSLVSGYNSPLHF. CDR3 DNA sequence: TGTGCCAGCAGCTTAGTTTCAGGTTATAATTCACCCCTCCACTTT.

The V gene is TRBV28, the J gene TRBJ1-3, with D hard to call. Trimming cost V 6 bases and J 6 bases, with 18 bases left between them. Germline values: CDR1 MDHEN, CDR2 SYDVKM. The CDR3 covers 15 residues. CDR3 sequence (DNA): TGTGCCAGCAGAAACCCCTTTGGTCGCGAAAACACCATATATTTT. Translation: CASRNPFGRENTIYF.

The CDR3 nucleotides read TGCAGTGCTCTTCGCACGCCCCCGGAGCAGTTCTTC. Translated: CSALRTPPEQFF. The J gene is TRBJ2-1, the V gene TRBV20-1; the D is unclear. This CDR3 comprises 12 residues. V lost 5 bases and J lost 10, with 15 bases in between. Germline V CDR1 and CDR2: DFQATT, SNEGSKA (reference sequence).

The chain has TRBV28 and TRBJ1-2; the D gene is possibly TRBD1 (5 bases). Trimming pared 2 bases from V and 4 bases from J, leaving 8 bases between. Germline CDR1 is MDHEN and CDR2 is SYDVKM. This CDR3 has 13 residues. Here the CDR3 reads CASSLTGLYGYTF. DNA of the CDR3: TGTGCCAGCAGTTTAACAGGACTCTATGGCTACACCTTC.

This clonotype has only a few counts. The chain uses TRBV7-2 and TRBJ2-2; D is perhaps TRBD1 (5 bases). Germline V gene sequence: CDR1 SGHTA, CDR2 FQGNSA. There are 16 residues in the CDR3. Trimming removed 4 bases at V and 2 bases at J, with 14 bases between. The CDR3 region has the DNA TGTGCCAGCAGCTATCAGGACACCCCAAACACCGGGGAGCTGTTTTTT. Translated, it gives CASSYQDTPNTGELFF.

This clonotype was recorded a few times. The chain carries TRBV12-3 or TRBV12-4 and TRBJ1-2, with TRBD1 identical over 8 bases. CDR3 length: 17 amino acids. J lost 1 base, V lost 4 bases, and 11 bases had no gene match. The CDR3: CASSSLRGTGINYGYTF. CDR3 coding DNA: TGTGCCAGCAGTTCCCTAAGGGGGACAGGTATTAACTATGGCTACACCTTC.

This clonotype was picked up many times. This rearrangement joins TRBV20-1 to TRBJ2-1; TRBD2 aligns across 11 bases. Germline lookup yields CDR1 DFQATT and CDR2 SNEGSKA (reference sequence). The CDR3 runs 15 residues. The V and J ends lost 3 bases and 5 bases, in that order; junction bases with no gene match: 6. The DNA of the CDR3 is TGCAGTGCTAGGGAGACTAGCGGGGTACACAATGAGCAGTTCTTC. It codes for CSARETSGVHNEQFF.

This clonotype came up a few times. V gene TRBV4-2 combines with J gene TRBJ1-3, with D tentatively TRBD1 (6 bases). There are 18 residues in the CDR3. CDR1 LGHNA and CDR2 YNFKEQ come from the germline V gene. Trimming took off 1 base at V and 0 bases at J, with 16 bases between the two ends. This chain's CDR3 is CASSQVGQTVSSGNTIYF. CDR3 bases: TGTGCCAGCAGCCAAGTTGGACAGACAGTCAGCTCTGGAAACACCATATATTTT.

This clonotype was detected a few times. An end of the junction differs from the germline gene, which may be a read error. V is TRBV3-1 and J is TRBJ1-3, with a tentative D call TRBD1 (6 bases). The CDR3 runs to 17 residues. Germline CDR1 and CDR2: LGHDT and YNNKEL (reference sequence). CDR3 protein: CASSQPSGVTSENTIYF. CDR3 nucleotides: TGTGCCAGCAGCCAACCATCAGGGGTTACCTCTGAAAACACCATATATTTT.

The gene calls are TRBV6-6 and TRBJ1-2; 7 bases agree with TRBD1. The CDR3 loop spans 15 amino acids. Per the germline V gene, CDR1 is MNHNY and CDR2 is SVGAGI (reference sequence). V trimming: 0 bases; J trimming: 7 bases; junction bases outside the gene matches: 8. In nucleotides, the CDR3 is TGTGCCAGCAGTTACTCCAGGGGGAGTGATCTTGGCTACACCTTC. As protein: CASSYSRGSDLGYTF.

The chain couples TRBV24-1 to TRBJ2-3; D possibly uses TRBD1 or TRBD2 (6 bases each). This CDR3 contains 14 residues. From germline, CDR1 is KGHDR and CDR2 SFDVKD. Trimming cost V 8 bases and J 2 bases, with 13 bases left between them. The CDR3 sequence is CATNHGGTTDTQYF. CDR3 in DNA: TGTGCCACCAACCACGGGGGCACCACAGATACGCAGTATTTT.

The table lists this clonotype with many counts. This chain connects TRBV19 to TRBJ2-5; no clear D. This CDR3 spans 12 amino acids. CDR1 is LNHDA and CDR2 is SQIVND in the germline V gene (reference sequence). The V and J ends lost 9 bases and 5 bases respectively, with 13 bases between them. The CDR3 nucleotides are TGTGCCAGCCTTCAAACCGGGGAGACCCAGTACTTC. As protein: CASLQTGETQYF.

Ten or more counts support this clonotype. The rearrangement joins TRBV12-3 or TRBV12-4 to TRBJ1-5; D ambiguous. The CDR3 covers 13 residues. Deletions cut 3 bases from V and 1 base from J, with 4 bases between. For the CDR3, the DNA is TGTGCCAGCAGTTTTGGAAGCAATCAGCCCCAGCATTTT. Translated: CASSFGSNQPQHF.

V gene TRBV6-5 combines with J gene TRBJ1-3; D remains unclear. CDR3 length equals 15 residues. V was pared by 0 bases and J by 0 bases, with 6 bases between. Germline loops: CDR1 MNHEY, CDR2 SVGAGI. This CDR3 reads CASSYSRHSGNTIYF. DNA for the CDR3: TGTGCCAGCAGTTACTCCAGGCACTCTGGAAACACCATATATTTT.

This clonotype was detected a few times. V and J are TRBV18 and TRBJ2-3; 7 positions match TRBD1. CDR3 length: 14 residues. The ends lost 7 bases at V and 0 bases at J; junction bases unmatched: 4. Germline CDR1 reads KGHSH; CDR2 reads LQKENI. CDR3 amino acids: CASLNRGSTDTQYF. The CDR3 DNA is TGTGCCAGCTTGAACAGGGGAAGCACAGATACGCAGTATTTT.

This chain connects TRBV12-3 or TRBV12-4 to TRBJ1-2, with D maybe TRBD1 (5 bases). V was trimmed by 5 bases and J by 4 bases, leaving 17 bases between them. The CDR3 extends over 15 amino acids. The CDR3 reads CASSRPSTDSYGYTF. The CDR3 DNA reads TGTGCCAGCAGTCGCCCTTCGACAGATAGCTATGGCTACACCTTC.

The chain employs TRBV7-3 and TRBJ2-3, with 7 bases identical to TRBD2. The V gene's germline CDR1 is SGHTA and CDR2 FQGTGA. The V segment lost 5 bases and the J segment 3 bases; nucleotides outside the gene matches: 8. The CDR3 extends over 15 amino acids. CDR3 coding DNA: TGTGCCAGCAGCCAGAGCGGGGAGCCAACAGATACGCAGTATTTT. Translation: CASSQSGEPTDTQYF.

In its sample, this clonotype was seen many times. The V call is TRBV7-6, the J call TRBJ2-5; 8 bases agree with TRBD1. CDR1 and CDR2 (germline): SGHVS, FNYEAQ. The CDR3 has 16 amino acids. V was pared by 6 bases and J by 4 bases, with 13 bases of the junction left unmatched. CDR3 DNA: TGTGCCAGCAGTGCTCTAATCGGACAGGGCGGAGAGACCCAGTACTTC. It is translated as CASSALIGQGGETQYF.

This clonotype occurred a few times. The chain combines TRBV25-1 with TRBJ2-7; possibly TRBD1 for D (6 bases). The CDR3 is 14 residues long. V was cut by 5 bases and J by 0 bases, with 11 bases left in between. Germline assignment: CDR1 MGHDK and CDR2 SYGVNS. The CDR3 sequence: CASSPGASSYEQYV. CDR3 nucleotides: TGTGCCAGCAGTCCAGGGGCCAGCTCCTACGAGCAGTACGTC.

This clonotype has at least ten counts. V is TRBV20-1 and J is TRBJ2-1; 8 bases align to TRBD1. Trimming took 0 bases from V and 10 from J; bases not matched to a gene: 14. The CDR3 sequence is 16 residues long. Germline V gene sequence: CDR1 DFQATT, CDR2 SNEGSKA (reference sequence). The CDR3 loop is CSARDGTGLPLREQFF. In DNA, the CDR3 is TGCAGTGCTAGAGATGGGACAGGCTTACCCCTGCGGGAGCAGTTCTTC.

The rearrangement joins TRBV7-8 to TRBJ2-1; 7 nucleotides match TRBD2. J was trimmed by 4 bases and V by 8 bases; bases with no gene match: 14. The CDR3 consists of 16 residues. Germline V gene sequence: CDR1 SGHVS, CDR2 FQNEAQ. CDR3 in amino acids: CASGKFKRGEYNEQFF. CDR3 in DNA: TGTGCCAGCGGCAAATTCAAGCGGGGTGAATACAATGAGCAGTTCTTC.

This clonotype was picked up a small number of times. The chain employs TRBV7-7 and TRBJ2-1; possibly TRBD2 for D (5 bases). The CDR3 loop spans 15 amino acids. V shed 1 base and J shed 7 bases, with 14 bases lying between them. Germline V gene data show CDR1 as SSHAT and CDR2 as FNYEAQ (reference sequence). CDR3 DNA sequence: TGTGCCAGCAGCTTAGGCAGGAGCGGTATGAATGAGCAGTTCTTC. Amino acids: CASSLGRSGMNEQFF. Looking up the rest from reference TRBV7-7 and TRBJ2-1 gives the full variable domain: GAGVSQSPRYKVTKRGQDVTLRCDPISSHATLYWYQQALGQGPEFLTYFNYEAQPDKSGLPSDRFSAERPEGSISTLTIQRTEQRDSAMYRCASSLGRSGMNEQFFGPGTRLTVL.

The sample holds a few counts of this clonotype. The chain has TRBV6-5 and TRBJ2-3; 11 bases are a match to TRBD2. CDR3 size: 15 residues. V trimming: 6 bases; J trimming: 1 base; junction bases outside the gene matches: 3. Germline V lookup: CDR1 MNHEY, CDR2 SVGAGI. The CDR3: CASSLAGGGTDTQYF. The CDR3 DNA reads TGTGCCAGCAGCTTAGCGGGGGGGGGCACAGATACGCAGTATTTT.

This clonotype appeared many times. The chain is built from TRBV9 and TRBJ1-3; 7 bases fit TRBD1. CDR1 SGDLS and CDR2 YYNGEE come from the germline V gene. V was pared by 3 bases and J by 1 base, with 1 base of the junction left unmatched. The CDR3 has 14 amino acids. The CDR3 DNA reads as TGTGCCAGCAGCGAGGACAGGTCTGGAAACACCATATATTTT. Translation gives CASSEDRSGNTIYF. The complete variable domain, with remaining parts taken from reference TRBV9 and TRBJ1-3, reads DSGVTQTPKHLITATGQRVTLRCSPRSGDLSVYWYQQSLDQGLQFLIQYYNGEERAKGNILERFSAQQFPDLHSELNLSSLELGDSALYFCASSEDRSGNTIYFGEGSWLTVV.